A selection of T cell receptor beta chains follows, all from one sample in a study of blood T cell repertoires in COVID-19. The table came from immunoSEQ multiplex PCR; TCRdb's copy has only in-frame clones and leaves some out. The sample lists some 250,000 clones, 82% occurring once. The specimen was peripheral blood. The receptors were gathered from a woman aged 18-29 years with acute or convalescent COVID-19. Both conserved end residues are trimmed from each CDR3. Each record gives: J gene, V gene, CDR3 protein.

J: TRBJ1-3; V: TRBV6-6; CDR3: ASSLDPDRVSGNTIY
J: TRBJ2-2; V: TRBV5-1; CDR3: ASSPEWTGVTGELF
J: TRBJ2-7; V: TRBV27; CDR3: ASSFSAGTSGYEQY
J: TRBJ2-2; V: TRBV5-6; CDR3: ASSLGWTSGTGGELF
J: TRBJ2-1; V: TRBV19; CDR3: ASSIGGGRATEQF
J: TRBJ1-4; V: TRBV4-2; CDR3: ASSQNLATNEKLF
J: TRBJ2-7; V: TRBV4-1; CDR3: ASSQTAGGREQY
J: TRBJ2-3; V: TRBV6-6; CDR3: ASSHGRDRRTDTQY
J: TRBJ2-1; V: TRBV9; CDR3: ASSPTLRTSRNNEQF
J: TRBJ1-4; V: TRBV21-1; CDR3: ASSKGGDGGEKLF
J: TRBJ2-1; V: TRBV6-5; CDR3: ASSYVRGGSHNEQF
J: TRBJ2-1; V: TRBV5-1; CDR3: ASSLAAGGHNEQF
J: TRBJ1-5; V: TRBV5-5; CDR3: ASSFGPGISNQPQH
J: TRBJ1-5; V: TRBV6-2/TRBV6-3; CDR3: ASSYPTWGGDNQPQH
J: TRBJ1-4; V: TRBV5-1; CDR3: ASSFTGWNEKLF
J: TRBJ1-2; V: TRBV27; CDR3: ASSLPTGLGYT
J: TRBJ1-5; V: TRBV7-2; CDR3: ASSSDRGHNQPQH
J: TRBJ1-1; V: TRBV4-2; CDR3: ASSQAGQVPGVNTEAF
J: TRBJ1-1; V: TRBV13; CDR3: ASSLEAGGFHTEAF
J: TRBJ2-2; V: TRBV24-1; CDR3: ATGQENTGELF
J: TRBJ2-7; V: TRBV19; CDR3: ASSVGQGPAGYEQY